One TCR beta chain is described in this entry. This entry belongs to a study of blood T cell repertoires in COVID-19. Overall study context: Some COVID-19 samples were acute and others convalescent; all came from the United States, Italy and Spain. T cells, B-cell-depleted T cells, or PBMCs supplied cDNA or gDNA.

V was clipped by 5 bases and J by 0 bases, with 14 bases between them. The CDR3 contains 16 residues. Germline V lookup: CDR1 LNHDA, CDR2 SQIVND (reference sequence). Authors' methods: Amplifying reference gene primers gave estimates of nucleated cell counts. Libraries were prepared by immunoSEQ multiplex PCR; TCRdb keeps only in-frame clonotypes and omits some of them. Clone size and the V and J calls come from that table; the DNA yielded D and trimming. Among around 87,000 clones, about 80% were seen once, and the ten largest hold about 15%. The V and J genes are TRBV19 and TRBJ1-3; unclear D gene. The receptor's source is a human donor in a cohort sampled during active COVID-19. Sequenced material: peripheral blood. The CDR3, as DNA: TGTGCCAGTAGTCTACCCCGGGGAAACTCTGGAAACACCATATATTTT. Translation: CASSLPRGNSGNTIYF.